The next 20 T cell receptor beta chains were all read from a single sample in a study of vaccination and CD4 T cells after COVID-19. Scientists ran DNA taken from cultured CD4+ T cells through the Oncomine TCR Beta short-read assay for sequencing. A single record per CDR3 protein comes from TCRdb applying MiXCR to the PCR reads. The sample holds about 23,000 distinct CDR3 sequences, 43% seen once. Time point meaning: late sampling 161 to 241 days after vaccination in a few convalescent patients. Documented treatment: approximately 9-day PBMC culture with coronavirus spike peptide pools or control peptides (ViraFEST assay). What these receptors recognize is not known. The source material was CD4+ T cells from blood, cultured in vitro, sampled about 7 months after SARS-CoV-2 vaccination. All receptors derive from a human donor who had recovered from COVID-19.

The chain couples TRBV4-2 to TRBJ2-3, with D hard to call. V was cut by 0 bases and J by 0 bases, with 13 bases left in between. CDR1 and CDR2 from the germline V gene are LGHNA and YNFKEQ. The CDR3 extends over 17 amino acids. The CDR3 sequence: CASSQDGGWGSTDTQYF. The CDR3 DNA is TGTGCCAGCAGCCAAGACGGCGGTTGGGGAAGCACAGATACGCAGTATTTT.

The chain joins TRBV20-1 to TRBJ2-1; tentative D call: TRBD2 (6 bases). Trimming cost V 6 bases and J 6 bases, with 18 bases left between them. Germline V gives CDR1 DFQATT, CDR2 SNEGSKA (reference sequence). This CDR3 spans 14 amino acids. In nucleotides, the CDR3 is TGCAGTGCCCCCCTACCCCCGGGACTCAATGAGCAGTTCTTC. This sequence encodes CSAPLPPGLNEQFF.

This clonotype was found once. This chain uses TRBV10-3 with TRBJ1-4; D is unresolved. The V end lost 8 bases, the J end lost 1 base, and 14 bases lay between the germline ends. The CDR3 is 15 residues long. CDR1 ENHRY and CDR2 SYGVKD come from the germline V gene. The DNA for the CDR3 is TGTGCCATCGGCGGCAGACCGGGAACTAATGAAAAACTGTTTTTT. This sequence encodes CAIGGRPGTNEKLFF.

This clonotype is medium-sized in the sample. The CDR3 region has the DNA TGCGCCAGCAGTGAGCGGCAGGGGACTGAAGCTTTCTTT. Translation gives CASSERQGTEAFF. The V call is TRBV10-1, the J call TRBJ1-1; weak D call: TRBD1 (6 bases). The CDR3 is 13 residues long. Trimming took off 2 bases at V and 5 bases at J, with 9 bases between the two ends. Germline CDR1 reads WNHNN; CDR2 reads SYGVQD (reference sequence).

This rearrangement joins TRBV7-3 to TRBJ2-6; no clear D gene. Germline V gene data show CDR1 as SGHTA and CDR2 as FQGTGA. The CDR3 has 17 amino acids. Trimming shortened V by 0 bases and J by 0 bases, and 9 bases separated the two germline ends. As DNA, the CDR3 is TGTGCCAGCAGCTTAACTGGCAGGAGCTCTGGGGCCAACGTCCTGACTTTC. It codes for CASSLTGRSSGANVLTF.

CDR3 amino acids: CSVEAGGGYEQYF. CDR3 sequence (DNA): TGCAGCGTTGAGGCAGGGGGCGGGTACGAGCAGTACTTC. The chain has TRBV29-1 and TRBJ2-7; 8 nucleotides align to TRBD1. V lost 3 bases, J lost 4 bases, and 5 bases stayed unmatched. The V gene's germline CDR1 is SQVTM and CDR2 ANQGSEA. This CDR3 contains 13 residues.

The chain couples TRBV14 to TRBJ2-5; D gene ambiguous. V was pared by 4 bases and J by 5 bases, with 11 bases between. CDR3 length: 13 residues. Germline V CDR1 and CDR2: SGHDN, FVKESK. The CDR3 region has the DNA TGTGCCAGCAGCCTGCGGCTTGTTGAGACCCAGTACTTC. This encodes CASSLRLVETQYF.

The genes are TRBV6-1 and TRBJ2-7; unclear D gene. The CDR3 runs to 13 residues. Germline V lookup: CDR1 MNHNS, CDR2 SASEGT. Trimming took 8 bases from V and 4 from J, leaving 15 bases between them. The CDR3 DNA follows: TGTGCCAGCTGCCCCGGCGGCCTTTACGAGCAGTACTTC. This codes for CASCPGGLYEQYF.

This clonotype was counted between two and nine times. V is TRBV6-1 and J is TRBJ2-7; D uncertain. Germline V gene data show CDR1 as MNHNS and CDR2 as SASEGT. CDR3 size: 14 residues. Between the trimmed V and J ends, which lost 2 bases and 1 base, there was a span of 9 bases. CDR3 DNA sequence: TGTGCCAGCAGTGAAAGGATGATTTCCTACGAGCAGTACTTC. Translated, it gives CASSERMISYEQYF.

The chain employs TRBV5-4 and TRBJ1-1; D is undetermined. The CDR3 is 14 residues long. The V gene's germline CDR1 is SGHNT and CDR2 YYREEE (reference sequence). Trimming took off 1 base at V and 1 base at J, with 8 bases between the two ends. The CDR3 region has the DNA TGTGCCAGCAGCTTGTCGTCAGCGAACACTGAAGCTTTCTTT. Protein product: CASSLSSANTEAFF. Variable domain in full (rest from reference TRBV5-4 and TRBJ1-1): ETGVTQSPTHLIKTRGQQVTLRCSSQSGHNTVSWYQQALGQGPQFIFQYYREEENGRGNFPPRFSGLQFPNYSSELNVNALELDDSALYLCASSLSSANTEAFFGQGTRLTVV.

The V and J genes are TRBV24-1 and TRBJ2-3, with 7 bases aligning to TRBD2. This CDR3 spans 16 amino acids. The V segment lost 3 bases and the J segment 7 bases; nucleotides outside the gene matches: 12. Germline loops: CDR1 KGHDR, CDR2 SFDVKD. The CDR3 loop is CATSDRSGNPYNTQYF. CDR3 in DNA: TGTGCCACCAGTGATCGAAGCGGGAACCCCTACAATACGCAGTATTTT.

The J gene is TRBJ2-1, the V gene TRBV27; D is ambiguous. The germline gives CDR1 MNHEY, CDR2 SMNVEV (reference sequence). CDR3 length: 15 amino acids. V was trimmed by 6 bases and J by 0 bases, leaving 12 bases between them. The CDR3 here is CASSATIISYNEQFF. In DNA form, the CDR3 reads TGTGCCAGCAGCGCCACTATAATCTCCTACAATGAGCAGTTCTTC.

J is TRBJ2-7 and V is TRBV20-1; the match to TRBD2 covers 10 bases. Germline lookup yields CDR1 DFQATT and CDR2 SNEGSKA (reference sequence). The CDR3 consists of 18 residues. The ends lost 0 bases at V and 4 bases at J; junction bases unmatched: 15. The CDR3 nucleotides read TGCAGTGCTAGAGACCGGTCAGGCAATAGCGGGAGGTTTTACGAGCAGTACTTC. Protein product: CSARDRSGNSGRFYEQYF.

This chain uses TRBV6-2 or TRBV6-3 with TRBJ2-7; D gene uncertain. Germline CDR1 and CDR2: MNHEY and SVGEGT. This CDR3 has 13 residues. The germline V and J ends were trimmed by 6 bases and 7 bases, with 16 bases remaining between them. CDR3 coding DNA: TGTGCCAGCAGCCGTCCCCCCACTGTGGAGCAGTACTTC. Translated, it gives CASSRPPTVEQYF.

This clonotype has only one observation. The chain couples TRBV4-1 to TRBJ1-5, with TRBD1 as a possible D gene (5 bases). V dropped 1 base and J dropped 4 bases, with 11 bases sitting between them. Germline V gene sequence: CDR1 MGHRA, CDR2 YSYEKL. The CDR3 is 15 amino acids. The CDR3 loop is CASSQGGTQNQPQHF. The CDR3 DNA reads as TGCGCCAGCAGCCAAGGCGGGACCCAAAATCAGCCCCAGCATTTT.

The CDR3 DNA is TGCAGTGCGTCCCGCGGGGTTGTCCTAGCGGGAGGCGACGAGCAGTACTTC. Translating gives CSASRGVVLAGGDEQYF. The gene calls are TRBV20-1 and TRBJ2-7; 11 bases line up with TRBD2. Germline CDR1 DFQATT, CDR2 SNEGSKA (reference sequence). V gave up 6 bases and J gave up 5 bases; unmatched junction bases: 18. This CDR3 contains 17 residues.

The V and J genes are TRBV10-3 and TRBJ2-7, with D tentatively TRBD1 (5 bases). The CDR3 extends over 13 amino acids. Germline CDR1 and CDR2: ENHRY and SYGVKD. Trimming shortened V by 4 bases and J by 2 bases, and 9 bases separated the two germline ends. CDR3 nucleotides: TGTGCCATCAGTGTCCAGGGCACCTACGAGCAGTACTTC. It codes for CAISVQGTYEQYF.

The chain links TRBV20-1 to TRBJ2-1; a weak D match, TRBD2 (6 bases). V was clipped by 7 bases and J by 10 bases, with 20 bases between them. The CDR3 runs 13 residues. Germline CDR1 DFQATT, CDR2 SNEGSKA (reference sequence). The CDR3, as DNA: TGCAGTGTTGAGTTGGGGGGAAAGAGGGAGCAGTTCTTC. Encoded protein: CSVELGGKREQFF.

The chain recombines TRBV10-3 with TRBJ2-3; D is undetermined. The CDR3 is 12 amino acids. With 5 bases removed from V and 0 bases from J, the gap between germline ends came to 3 bases. Germline V gene data show CDR1 as ENHRY and CDR2 as SYGVKD. The CDR3 nucleotides read TGTGCCATCAGTCTTAGCACAGATACGCAGTATTTT. Its protein product is CAISLSTDTQYF.

The chain carries TRBV10-3 and TRBJ2-7, with a tentative D call TRBD2 (6 bases). V was pared by 0 bases and J by 3 bases, with 9 bases between. Germline lookup yields CDR1 ENHRY and CDR2 SYGVKD. The CDR3 loop spans 14 amino acids. The chain's CDR3 is CAISESGRGYEQYF. In nucleotides, the CDR3 is TGTGCCATCAGTGAGTCCGGGCGGGGCTACGAGCAGTACTTC.